The subject of this entry is one T cell receptor beta chain. The antigen is unknown. The sample comes from a study of CD8 T cells in Susac syndrome. Whole-study findings and limits: The relatively small number of individuals in the TCR sequencing and HLA analysis was acknowledged by the study. Clonal expansion of CD8+ cells in Susac peaked in TEMRA cells (and in active patients).

The CDR3 is made up of 15 amino acids. The germline V gene encodes CDR1 SGHDT and CDR2 YYEEEE. V shed 0 bases and J shed 2 bases, with 12 bases lying between them. The RNA, roughly 0.5 to 1 ug, was put through reverse transcription using random hexamers. An immunoSEQ multiplex PCR generated amplified TCR beta CDR3 products spanning 54 Vbeta and 13 Jbeta. TCRdb processed the immunoSEQ multiplex PCR reads anew with MiXCR; each CDR3 protein has one entry. The table lists over 70,000 distinct CDR3 sequences, around 96% of them singletons. The J gene is TRBJ2-7, the V gene TRBV5-6; D possibly corresponds to TRBD2 (6 bases). Sequenced input: CD8+ T cells from PBMCs. The sequence came from a human donor with Susac syndrome. Here the CDR3 reads CASSLESGVTYEQYF. DNA of the CDR3: TGTGCCAGCAGCTTGGAATCGGGGGTGACCTACGAGCAGTACTTC.